This T cell receptor (beta chain) stems from a study of T cell changes during pregnancy in multiple sclerosis. The CDR3 runs 17 residues. The V gene lost 0 bases and the J gene lost 0 bases, with 13 bases spanning the gap. Germline CDR1 reads SEHNR; CDR2 reads FQNEAQ (reference sequence). Assay: immunoSEQ multiplex PCR; the TCRdb copy retains only in-frame clones and omits some. The table has over 70,000 clones, over 90% seen once. J is TRBJ2-3 and V is TRBV7-9; D ambiguous. Source: peripheral blood, taken in the third trimester of pregnancy. This TCR was sampled from a female donor with multiple sclerosis, enrolled in a pregnancy study. CDR3 sequence reads: CASSLAVIRESTDTQYF. As DNA, the CDR3 is TGTGCCAGCAGCTTAGCGGTTATTCGAGAAAGCACAGATACGCAGTATTTT.